These T cell receptor beta chains were read from a single sample in a study of T cells in Graves' hyperthyroidism and ophthalmopathy. TCRdb re-called the multiplex PCR reads with MiXCR, one entry per CDR3 protein. The table has 350,000 to 450,000 distinct CDR3 sequences, more than 11% seen once. Sequencing was done on a sample of blood. Every receptor here comes from a woman aged 55-75 years with Graves' hyperthyroidism. Each CDR3 is given with its conserved first and last residue. D genes are given only for firm matches. Part of the rows lack a size; the others show once, few, many or a class for expanded clones.

TRBJ1-4	TRBV28	many	TRBD1	TGTGCCAGCAGTCCCCCACAGGGGGCGGCTGAAAAACTGTTTTTT	CASSPPQGAAEKLFF
TRBJ2-7	TRBV10-3	-	-	TGTGCCATCAGTCCATGGACAGCCAAATCCTACGAGCAGTACTTC	CAISPWTAKSYEQYF
TRBJ1-6	TRBV9	-	-	TGTGCCAGCAGCGAGGGGGACGGTCGAAATTCACCCCTCCACTTT	CASSEGDGRNSPLHF
TRBJ1-4	TRBV12-3/TRBV12-4	-	-	TGTGCCAGCAGTCCAGGAAACGGGGATGAAAAACTGTTTTTT	CASSPGNGDEKLFF
TRBJ2-3	TRBV12-3/TRBV12-4	few	TRBD2	TGTGCCAGCAGTTTAGAGTATGGGACTAGTCTTCCAGATACGCAGTATTTT	CASSLEYGTSLPDTQYF
TRBJ2-5	TRBV2	many	TRBD1	TGTGCCAGCAGAGCGGACAGGCGTCAAGAGACCCAGTACTTC	CASRADRRQETQYF
TRBJ2-3	TRBV10-3	many	-	TGTGCCATCACCGAGGGAGATACGCAGTATTTT	CAITEGDTQYF
TRBJ2-2	TRBV5-4	few	-	TGTGCCAGCAGCTCCGCCGGTAGCGGTAACACCGGGGAGCTGTTTTTT	CASSSAGSGNTGELFF
TRBJ1-6	TRBV28	many	TRBD1	TGTGCCAGCAGTTTGGGGACAGGGTTTTCACCCCTCCACTTT	CASSLGTGFSPLHF
TRBJ2-7	TRBV3-1	many	-	TGTGCCAGCAGCCATTACGACAGGCCCTACGAGCAGTACTTC	CASSHYDRPYEQYF
TRBJ2-1	TRBV7-6	-	-	TGTGCCAGCAGCTTTAGGACAGATAGGGATGAGCAGTTCTTC	CASSFRTDRDEQFF
TRBJ1-5	TRBV20-1	-	TRBD1	TGCAGTGCTAGAGACCCTCGACAGGGGTCGGGCAATCAGCCCCAGCATTTT	CSARDPRQGSGNQPQHF
TRBJ2-2	TRBV20-1	many	TRBD1	TGCAGTGCTAGAGACCCGACAGGGTTGAGCACCGGGGAGCTGTTTTTT	CSARDPTGLSTGELFF